This T cell receptor (beta chain) was captured by sequencing in a study of glioma-infiltrating T cells. As for this clonotype: This may be a read error, as it is one base from a much larger clone.

Using RNA template, CDR3s of TCR alpha and beta were amplified with iRepertoire arm-PCR. TCRdb fed the multiplex PCR reads into MiXCR, producing one record per CDR3 protein. The data show 95,000 to 150,000 distinct CDR3 sequences, more than 20% seen once. The CDR3 is made up of 16 amino acids. Germline CDR1 SGHNT, CDR2 YYREEE (reference sequence). Sample: glioma tissue, nonneoplastic brain tissue, or PBMCs (not recorded which). The chain has TRBV5-4 and TRBJ2-3; 11 nucleotides match TRBD2. The source is a human donor with low-grade glioma or glioblastoma, undergoing nonglioma brain surgery, or in good health (not recorded which). CDR3 region: CASSSGTSGSTDAQYF. DNA for the CDR3: TGTGCCAGCAGTTCCGGGACTAGCGGAAGCACAGATGCGCAGTATTTT. The variable domain in full, completed from reference TRBV5-4 and TRBJ2-3, reads ETGVTQSPTHLIKTRGQQVTLRCSSQSGHNTVSWYQQALGQGPQFIFQYYREEENGRGNFPPRFSGLQFPNYSSELNVNALELDDSALYLCASSSGTSGSTDAQYFGPGTRLTVL.